Following are 9 T cell receptor beta chains from one sample sequenced in a study of identical twins. TCRdb reanalysed the 5' RACE reads using MiXCR and keeps one entry per CDR3 protein. The sample has about 260,000 distinct CDR3 sequences; approximately 7% are singletons. These data were also reused for a study on yellow fever vaccine responses in identical twins.

Input material: memory (CD45RO+) T cells sorted from blood. The origin of the receptors is a young woman in good health.

In DNA, the CDR3 is TGCGCCAGCAGCTCACCCCCGACAGGGGGCGACACAGATACGCAGTATTTT. Its protein product is CASSSPPTGGDTDTQYF. The chain links TRBV5-1 to TRBJ2-3; the match to TRBD1 covers 10 bases. V gave up 3 bases and J gave up 2 bases; unmatched junction bases: 9. The CDR3 extends over 17 amino acids. The germline CDR1 and CDR2 sequences are SGHRS and YFSETQ.

This sequence joins TRBV18 and TRBJ2-1; D is perhaps TRBD1 (7 bases). Trimming removed 5 bases at V and 5 bases at J, with 16 bases between. The CDR3 has 15 residues. The V gene's germline CDR1 is KGHSH and CDR2 LQKENI. This CDR3 reads CASSSGGGLNNEQFF. The CDR3 coding sequence is TGTGCCAGCTCAAGCGGAGGGGGCTTAAACAATGAGCAGTTCTTC.

The rearrangement joins TRBV9 to TRBJ1-6, with D maybe TRBD1 (6 bases). V dropped 3 bases and J dropped 9 bases, with 16 bases sitting between them. This CDR3 comprises 15 residues. Germline V gene data show CDR1 as SGDLS and CDR2 as YYNGEE. CDR3 loop: CASSDLQGVGSPLHF. The CDR3 DNA sequence: TGTGCCAGCAGCGACCTACAGGGAGTAGGTTCACCCCTCCACTTT.

The sample holds many counts of this clonotype. The V and J genes are TRBV5-6 and TRBJ1-2, with 8 bases identical to TRBD1. The CDR3 has 13 amino acids. Germline loops: CDR1 SGHDT, CDR2 YYEEEE. V lost 4 bases to trimming and J lost 5 bases; unmatched junction nucleotides: 4. The CDR3 DNA sequence: TGTGCCAGCAGCCGGACAGGGCAATATGGCTACACCTTC. Encoded protein: CASSRTGQYGYTF.

This clonotype came up many times. The chain is built from TRBV14 and TRBJ2-4, with 12 nucleotides matching TRBD1. The CDR3 runs to 14 residues. Looked up from germline, CDR1 is SGHDN and CDR2 is FVKESK. V lost 5 bases and J lost 7; bases outside the gene matches: 3. The CDR3 loop is CASSSGTGGNIQYF. Written as DNA, the CDR3 is TGTGCCAGCAGCTCCGGGACAGGGGGCAACATTCAGTACTTC.

There are many counts of this clonotype. CDR3 nucleotides: TGTGCCAGCAGTTACTCTATTACTAGCGGGAGTGGCAATGAGCAGTTCTTC. Translation: CASSYSITSGSGNEQFF. This chain joins TRBV6-5 and TRBJ2-1; TRBD2 agrees at 11 bases. The CDR3 contains 17 residues. Unmatched junction bases numbered 7, after V lost 0 bases and J lost 6 bases. Germline CDR1 reads MNHEY; CDR2 reads SVGAGI.

This clonotype was observed many times. V and J are TRBV20-1 and TRBJ1-1, with D uncertain. V shed 3 bases and J shed 9 bases, with 32 bases lying between them. CDR1 is DFQATT and CDR2 is SNEGSKA in the germline V gene (reference sequence). The CDR3 loop spans 18 amino acids. The CDR3 spells CSARTGAGQTALAVQAFF. CDR3 sequence (DNA): TGCAGTGCTAGGACCGGAGCAGGCCAAACCGCCCTAGCTGTACAAGCTTTCTTT.

This clonotype was seen repeatedly, ten times or more. The rearrangement uses TRBV29-1 and TRBJ2-5, with D unresolved. This CDR3 is built from 13 residues. Per germline, CDR1 SQVTM and CDR2 ANQGSEA. The V gene lost 3 bases and the J gene lost 2 bases, with 10 bases spanning the gap. The CDR3 region is CSVDGGLQETQYF. CDR3 nucleotides: TGCAGCGTTGATGGTGGGTTACAAGAGACCCAGTACTTC.

The V call is TRBV27, the J call TRBJ2-2, with a possible D match to TRBD1 (7 bases). Trimming took off 2 bases at V and 2 bases at J, with 18 bases between the two ends. CDR1 and CDR2 from the germline V gene are MNHEY and SMNVEV (reference sequence). CDR3 length: 18 residues. CDR3 in DNA: TGTGCCAGCAGTTTAAAGGCGGGGCAGGGGGGCAACACCGGGGAGCTGTTTTTT. Encoded protein: CASSLKAGQGGNTGELFF.